This TCR beta chain was sequenced in a study of blood T cell repertoires in COVID-19. The wider study: From the United States, Italy and Spain came samples of acute and convalescent COVID-19. From T cells, B-cell-depleted T cells, or PBMCs came the material, which was cDNA or gDNA.

CDR1 and CDR2 (germline): SGHTA, FQGNSA. V was pared by 2 bases and J by 7 bases, with 14 bases between. This CDR3 has 14 amino acids. As processed by the authors: Amplification of reference gene primers provided the estimated nucleated cell counts. Clones were sequenced by immunoSEQ multiplex PCR, and TCRdb holds only the in-frame ones, with some missing. Clone size and the V and J calls come from that table; the DNA yielded D and trimming. In the table there are about 94,000 clones, over 75% of which are singletons. This TCR was sampled from a human donor with acute or convalescent COVID-19. The donor label of this sample is uncertain. Sequenced input: peripheral blood. The J gene is TRBJ1-1, the V gene TRBV7-2; tentative D call: TRBD1 (6 bases). The CDR3 DNA follows: TGTGCCAGCAGCTTAACGGCAGGGGATAGTGAAGCTTTCTTT. It is translated as CASSLTAGDSEAFF. Full variable domain (missing parts from reference TRBV7-2 and TRBJ1-1): GAGVSQSPSNKVTEKGKDVELRCDPISGHTALYWYRQSLGQGLEFLIYFQGNSAPDKSGLPSDRFSAERTGGSVSTLTIQRTQQEDSAVYLCASSLTAGDSEAFFGQGTRLTVV.